The source of this TCR beta chain is a study of a mutant IDH1 vaccine in newly diagnosed glioma (dated by TCRdb to about 2021). Context from the whole study: Eight vaccinations were administered to patients in weeks 1, 3, 5, 7, 11, 15, 19 and 23, corresponding to visits V03 through V10. Vaccination began 4-6 weeks after radiotherapy alone, or alongside temozolomide cycles in the chemotherapy-containing groups. Of the 30 to 35 patients who were treated, 62.5% were male and roughly 38% were female, and the mean age was roughly 40 years. Before enrollment, most patients had been given radiochemotherapy with temozolomide as standard therapy, while the rest had received either radiotherapy alone or temozolomide alone. Peripheral blood samples were drawn at six visits, namely V03 (baseline), V05, V07, V10, V12 and V13. Longitudinal TCRB deep sequencing was done for some 26 treated patients, wherever samples were available for exploratory analyses. Results and caveats for the whole study, not just this receptor: PBMC samples for TCRB deep sequencing were selected based on availability. No apparent relationship was observed between pseudoprogression and alterations in the top peripheral T cell clonotypes detected by TCRB sequencing. It was noted by the authors that analyses of patient blood samples could not be reproduced owing to sample limitations. Vaccine-induced immune responses across multiple MHC alleles were detected in 93.3% of patients.

Of note for this clone: Its target antigen remains unknown. The record has no base qualities; no much larger clone is one base away.

The library was generated by the immunoSEQ multiplex PCR assay. Rearranged TCR beta chain sequences were amplified using the hsTCRB Kit according to the manufacturer's protocol. TCRB libraries were sequenced on an Illumina MiSeq. The study's own analysis went as follows. The proprietary platform of the kit vendor was used for demultiplexing, trimming and gene mapping. TCRdb took this table from immuneACCESS and kept in-frame rearrangements with V and J called. Such tables lack part of the clones; where checked against another copy, unresolved V genes explain under half of the gap, and the rest is unexplained. V, J and clone size derive from that table, while D and trimming were established from the DNA sequence. Across this sample there are around 40,000 clones, with about 79% seen only once. The ten biggest clones cover 6.3% of the sample. Unmatched junction bases come to 10, with V trimmed by 1 base and J by 8 bases. The CDR3 sequence holds 16 residues, the cysteine and phenylalanine included. Only the CDR3 portion is preserved as DNA: 48 bases, with reading frame beginning at the first base. The germline V gene specifies SGHRS as CDR1 and YFSETQ as CDR2.

Read against the paper, the sample's time point label means: week 23, last vaccination. Each vaccine dose, consisting of 300 ug of a 20-mer mutant IDH1 peptide in Montanide, was administered subcutaneously with topical imiquimod. The donors had newly diagnosed IDH1-mutant astrocytomas of WHO grade 3 or 4 that showed loss of nuclear ATRX. The samples were drawn from NOA16, a multicentre, single-arm, open-label phase I trial in Germany that tested a mutant IDH1 peptide vaccine in humans for the first time. The DNeasy Blood and Tissue Kit was used to extract genomic DNA from EDTA blood for TCRB sequencing.

The rearranged chain carries TRBV5-1 and TRBJ2-4; 9 nucleotides in the junction match TRBD2. This TCR was recovered from a woman in her forties with glioma. Some clones in this sample may be carry-over from other donors' samples. Sequenced here: PBMCs, sampled from a glioma patient whose treatment included an IDH1 peptide vaccine. The CDR3 region: CASSLSASGNGDIQYF. The DNA sequence follows: TGCGCCAGCAGCTTGTCGGCTAGCGGGAATGGGGACATTCAGTACTTC. Beyond the CDR3, the reference TRBV5-1 and TRBJ2-4 genes provide the residues; the full variable domain reads: KAGVTQTPRYLIKTRGQQVTLSCSPISGHRSVSWYQQTPGQGLQFLFEYFSETQRNKGNFPGRFSGRQFSNSRSEMNVSTLELGDSALYLCASSLSASGNGDIQYFGAGTRLSVL.